A few counts support the clone carrying this T cell receptor (beta chain). Method: immunoSEQ multiplex PCR; TCRdb's copy keeps in-frame clones and lacks some. The table records 40,000 to 50,000 clones, 70% to 90% of them present only once. Germline-derived CDR1 and CDR2 are DFQATT and SNEGSKA (reference sequence). This CDR3 contains 11 residues. Trimming took 2 bases from V and 10 from J; bases not matched to a gene: 3. The data derive from a study of blood T cell repertoires in COVID-19. About the research overall: T cells, B-cell-depleted T cells, or PBMCs supplied cDNA or gDNA.

Sequences were obtained from peripheral blood. The sequence came from a man between 65 and 80 years old with acute or convalescent COVID-19. This chain joins TRBV20-1 and TRBJ1-1, with 8 bases lining up with TRBD1. CDR3 amino acids: CSARYGQGAFF. The CDR3 DNA sequence: TGCAGTGCTAGATACGGACAGGGAGCTTTCTTT.